This T cell receptor (beta chain) originates from a study of blood T cell repertoires in COVID-19 (dated by TCRdb to the early 2020s). In the study overall: Collaborator samples came from the United States, Italy and Spain and covered acute and convalescent phases of COVID-19. The prospective study material was composed of cDNA or gDNA derived from T cells, B-cell-depleted T cells, or PBMCs. Deeply sampled blood TCRbeta repertoires from subjects exposed to, actively infected with, or recovered from COVID-19 were included in the dataset. A freely available public database, intended as a resource for researchers studying the immune response to SARS-CoV-2, is where the repertoires were released. Samples came from the ongoing ImmuneRACE study (first 160 participants) plus 1,254 subjects from 6 global collaborators. Nearly every sample came with metadata listing a de-identified subject ID, COVID-19 status, age in years and sex. HLA class I and class II types, where available, came from metadata supplied by the sample provider rather than from assay-based typing.

This clone came up a few times. Its antigen is unknown. No base quality values were provided; no much bigger clone lies one nucleotide off. The study at large found these results: The quantity of clinical and demographic metadata differed by source and by participant and was supplied without curation.

The CDR3 runs 14 amino acids, cysteine and phenylalanine included. The sequence is cut down to CDR3 DNA, 42 bases in frame from base 1. According to the germline V gene, CDR1 reads MNHEY and CDR2 reads SVGAGI. Here V drops 4 bases and J drops 7 bases, and the junction holds 6 bases not matched to any gene. TCRbeta CDR3 regions were amplified from genomic DNA by means of the immunoSEQ Assay, a bias-controlled multiplex PCR. The original pipeline was this. The number of nucleated cells in each sample was estimated by amplification of reference gene primers within the assay. To quantify the absolute abundance of each unique TCRbeta CDR3 rearrangement, sequence reads were collapsed and filtered. For each sample, productive Simpson clonality was calculated by taking the square root of Simpson's diversity index across productive rearrangements. Imported from immuneACCESS, the table was reduced by TCRdb to in-frame sequences with V and J called. These copies leave out some clones; in studies compared against another copy, an unresolved V gene accounts for under half, and the cause of the remainder is not known. D and trimming were read from the DNA, whereas the V and J calls and clone size are those reported in that table. The table for this sample lists 150,000 to 200,000 clones; around nine tenths of them were counted only once. Roughly 21% of the sample goes to the ten largest clones.

Each collaborating institution followed its own protocols to collect whole blood in K2EDTA tubes. For TCRbeta analysis, collaborators shipped samples in one of three forms: frozen whole blood, isolated PBMCs, or DNA extracted from either of those sample types. Recombination connected TRBV6-5 to TRBJ1-4; 7 central nucleotides agree with TRBD1. The receptor comes from a man between 60 and 70 years old with active or convalescent COVID-19. Sequenced sample: peripheral blood. CDR3 region: CASSSGTVPEKLFF. The nucleotide sequence reads as follows: TGTGCCAGCAGTTCCGGGACAGTCCCTGAAAAACTGTTTTTT.